This T cell receptor (beta chain) originates from a study of cytomegalovirus exposure and HLA in healthy donors. Whole-study results and caveats: The records held CMV serostatus as the only immune exposure information. Researchers catalogued some 160 TCR beta chains as cytomegalovirus-associated.

V shed 6 bases and J shed 4 bases, with 13 bases lying between them. Germline V lookup: CDR1 MNHEY, CDR2 SMNVEV (reference sequence). The length of the CDR3 is 14 residues. With regard to this clone: What it recognizes is unknown.

Vbeta (60) and Jbeta (13) primers were used in the PCR. Here immunoSEQ multiplex PCR was the method, and the copy in TCRdb shows in-frame clones only, minus some. This sample has 130,000 or so clones, with more than 60% found just once. The V call is TRBV27, the J call TRBJ2-1, with D tentatively TRBD1 (6 bases). This sequence originates from a female donor in good health and CMV-seronegative. The source material was PBMCs. In nucleotides, the CDR3 is TGTGCCAGCAGCTACAGGGAATCGTACAATGAGCAGTTCTTC. Translated, it gives CASSYRESYNEQFF.